The 27 T cell receptor beta chains below were found in one sample sequenced in a study of cytomegalovirus exposure and HLA in healthy donors. Amplification used 60 Vbeta primers and 13 Jbeta primers. Using immunoSEQ multiplex PCR, the repertoire was profiled, and TCRdb retains in-frame clones only, with some absent. In the table there are roughly 120,000 clones, about 81% of which are singletons. Sequenced material: PBMCs. Every receptor here comes from a woman aged 25 to 45 in good health and CMV-seronegative.

This chain links TRBV5-8 with TRBJ1-4; D call uncertain. The V end was cut by 4 bases, the J end by 6 bases, with 10 bases between. Germline V CDR1 and CDR2: SGHTS, YDEGEE. The CDR3 runs to 13 residues. This chain's CDR3 is CASSPGVHEKLFF. DNA of the CDR3: TGTGCCAGCAGCCCCGGGGTCCATGAAAAACTGTTTTTT.

The chain links TRBV30 to TRBJ1-1, with D maybe TRBD1 (6 bases). The CDR3 has 14 residues. Trimming pared 1 base from V and 5 bases from J, leaving 14 bases between. In germline, CDR1 is GTSNPN, CDR2 SVGIG (reference sequence). CDR3 protein: CAWSGAGVVTEAFF. CDR3 coding DNA: TGTGCCTGGAGTGGGGCAGGGGTTGTGACTGAAGCTTTCTTT.

The V gene is TRBV11-3, the J gene TRBJ2-7; 13 bases match TRBD2. The V gene end was trimmed by 1 base and the J gene end by 2 bases; junction bases not matched to a gene: 5. The CDR3 has 17 amino acids. Germline V gene data show CDR1 as SGHNT and CDR2 as YENEEA. The CDR3 loop is CASSLGGLAGFPYEQYF. CDR3 bases: TGTGCCAGCAGCTTAGGGGGACTAGCGGGGTTCCCCTACGAGCAGTACTTC.

A single count supports this clone. The chain carries TRBV18 and TRBJ2-6; tentatively, D is TRBD2 (5 bases). This CDR3 is built from 16 residues. V was shortened by 2 bases and J by 6 bases, with 14 bases between the two germline ends. Per the germline V gene, CDR1 is KGHSH and CDR2 is LQKENI. In nucleotides, the CDR3 is TGTGCCAGCTCACCAGGCCGGGCACGGGAGGCCAACGTCCTGACTTTC. Translated: CASSPGRAREANVLTF. The whole variable domain, remainder taken from reference TRBV18 and TRBJ2-6, is NAGVMQNPRHLVRRRGQEARLRCSPMKGHSHVYWYRQLPEEGLKFMVYLQKENIIDESGMPKERFSAEFPKEGPSILRIQQVVRGDSAAYFCASSPGRAREANVLTFGAGSRLTVL.

The chain recombines TRBV5-1 with TRBJ2-5; TRBD1 matches 7 bases. CDR1 SGHRS and CDR2 YFSETQ come from the germline V gene. J was trimmed by 2 bases and V by 2 bases; bases with no gene match: 3. The CDR3 extends over 14 amino acids. CDR3 bases: TGCGCCAGCAGCTTCTCAGGGGGTCAAGAGACCCAGTACTTC. It encodes CASSFSGGQETQYF.

This sequence joins TRBV7-8 and TRBJ1-4, with 8 bases that match TRBD1. The germline V gene encodes CDR1 SGHVS and CDR2 FQNEAQ. V shed 2 bases and J 5 bases; nucleotides not matched to a gene: 16. The CDR3 runs 19 residues. CDR3 sequence reads: CASSLFRGTGLGENEKLFF. The CDR3 nucleotides read TGTGCCAGCAGCTTATTCCGTGGGACAGGTCTCGGCGAAAATGAAAAACTGTTTTTT.

The chain employs TRBV30 and TRBJ2-3, with 10 bases lining up with TRBD1. Per the germline V gene, CDR1 is GTSNPN and CDR2 is SVGIG (reference sequence). V lost 5 bases to trimming and J lost 6 bases; unmatched junction nucleotides: 29. This CDR3 spans 21 amino acids. The CDR3: CAWGRTRRVLETGGEYDTQYF. CDR3 nucleotides: TGTGCCTGGGGACGGACCCGAAGGGTATTAGAGACAGGGGGCGAGTATGATACGCAGTATTTT.

The chain uses TRBV2 and TRBJ2-5; a possible D gene is TRBD1 (5 bases). Germline lookup yields CDR1 SNHLY and CDR2 FYNNEI. Trimming removed 6 bases at V and 5 bases at J, with 10 bases between. The CDR3 sequence is 12 residues long. The CDR3 is CASRGLGETQYF. The CDR3 nucleotides read TGTGCCAGCAGGGGGCTAGGGGAGACCCAGTACTTC.

This clone was seen just once. The chain joins TRBV10-3 to TRBJ2-2; D may be TRBD1 (6 bases). CDR1 is ENHRY and CDR2 is SYGVKD in the germline V gene. The CDR3 loop spans 15 amino acids. Trimming took 2 bases from V and 6 from J, leaving 13 bases between them. CDR3 in amino acids: CAISETETGPGELFF. CDR3 sequence (DNA): TGTGCCATCAGTGAGACCGAAACAGGGCCCGGGGAGCTGTTTTTT.

The chain combines TRBV12-5 with TRBJ1-6; no definite D call. Looked up from germline, CDR1 is LGHNT and CDR2 is FRNRAP. Trimming removed 1 base at V and 9 bases at J, with 16 bases between. This CDR3 is built from 16 residues. CDR3 amino acids: CASGLATGVSGSPLHF. Here the CDR3 DNA reads TGTGCTAGTGGTTTGGCAACCGGGGTATCGGGTTCACCCCTCCACTTT.

This clone was picked up a small number of times. This rearrangement joins TRBV5-5 to TRBJ2-1, with 10 bases matching TRBD2. This CDR3 contains 18 residues. Germline V lookup: CDR1 SGHKS, CDR2 YYEKEE (reference sequence). With V trimmed by 5 bases and J by 3 bases, 14 bases remained unmatched. CDR3 residues: CASRYLPLAGGLYNEQFF. In nucleotides, the CDR3 is TGTGCCAGCAGGTACCTACCCTTAGCGGGGGGACTCTACAATGAGCAGTTCTTC.

In this sample, this clone turned up once. The CDR3 region has the DNA TGTGCCAGCAGCTTAACTTTGAGCGGTCCGGGAGATACGCAGTATTTT. Amino acid sequence: CASSLTLSGPGDTQYF. The chain joins TRBV7-3 to TRBJ2-3; D may be TRBD2 (5 bases). V lost 0 bases to trimming and J lost 5 bases, with 15 bases between them. CDR1 is SGHTA, CDR2 FQGTGA, per germline. The CDR3 sequence is 16 residues long.

The chain uses TRBV2 and TRBJ1-6; D is uncertain. CDR3 length: 14 residues. V was shortened by 5 bases and J by 7 bases, with 12 bases between the two germline ends. From germline, CDR1 is SNHLY and CDR2 FYNNEI. This CDR3 is CASSTDAGNSPLHF. Written as DNA, the CDR3 is TGTGCCAGCAGTACAGACGCTGGGAATTCACCCCTCCACTTT. Together with reference TRBV2 and TRBJ1-6, the CDR3 gives the full variable domain: EPEVTQTPSHQVTQMGQEVILRCVPISNHLYFYWYRQILGQKVEFLVSFYNNEISEKSEIFDDQFSVERPDGSNFTLKIRSTKLEDSAMYFCASSTDAGNSPLHFGNGTRLTVT.

The rearrangement joins TRBV7-9 to TRBJ2-1; the match to TRBD2 covers 7 bases. J lost 14 bases, V lost 3 bases, and 4 bases had no gene match. Germline V gene lookup returns CDR1 SEHNR and CDR2 FQNEAQ (reference sequence). This CDR3 has 11 residues. CDR3 in amino acids: CASSLGGGEFF. CDR3 DNA sequence: TGTGCCAGCAGCTTGGGGGGAGGGGAGTTCTTC.

This clone was observed once. The V call is TRBV27, the J call TRBJ1-2, with D perhaps matching TRBD1 (6 bases). V shed 4 bases and J shed 6 bases, with 12 bases lying between them. The germline CDR1 and CDR2 sequences are MNHEY and SMNVEV (reference sequence). This CDR3 is 13 amino acids long. In nucleotides, the CDR3 is TGTGCCAGCAGTTCCGTCCAGGGGAATGGCTACACCTTC. Its protein product is CASSSVQGNGYTF.

This clone was recorded only once. The V and J genes are TRBV5-4 and TRBJ2-5, with 9 bases fitting TRBD2. Judging by the DNA end, TRBJ2-7 fits better; the J call may be wrong. The CDR3 covers 16 residues. CDR1 is SGHNT, CDR2 YYREEE, per germline (reference sequence). CDR3 sequence: CASSLGLAGDSYEQYF. The CDR3 DNA follows: TGTGCCAGCAGCTTGGGATTAGCGGGGGACTCCTACGAGCAGTACTTC.

J is TRBJ1-5 and V is TRBV7-2, with 8 bases matching TRBD1. V shed 5 bases, J shed 3 bases, and the junction held 6 bases outside the gene matches. This CDR3 is 15 amino acids long. CDR1 is SGHTA and CDR2 is FQGNSA in the germline V gene. In nucleotides, the CDR3 is TGTGCCAGCAGCCCCGGACAGGGATACAATCAGCCCCAGCATTTT. Residues: CASSPGQGYNQPQHF.

This chain links TRBV2 with TRBJ2-2, with D perhaps matching TRBD1 (5 bases). Trimming took off 8 bases at V and 6 bases at J, with 13 bases between the two ends. Germline values: CDR1 SNHLY, CDR2 FYNNEI. This CDR3 comprises 13 residues. The CDR3 here is CASRSQAAGELFF. CDR3 DNA sequence: TGTGCCAGCCGGTCACAGGCCGCCGGGGAGCTGTTTTTT.

This rearrangement joins TRBV7-2 to TRBJ2-7; 11 bases align to TRBD2. Germline trimming cut 5 bases from V and 6 bases from J; bases unmatched to any gene: 12. Germline CDR1 is SGHTA and CDR2 is FQGNSA. This CDR3 region has 16 residues. Here the CDR3 reads CASSPGTSGLKSEQYF. CDR3 nucleotide sequence: TGTGCCAGCAGCCCGGGGACTAGCGGCCTCAAGAGCGAGCAGTACTTC.

This sequence joins TRBV7-9 and TRBJ1-1; D not certain. Germline CDR1 and CDR2: SEHNR and FQNEAQ (reference sequence). V was shortened by 4 bases and J by 6 bases, with 15 bases between the two germline ends. The CDR3 has 14 amino acids. The CDR3 sequence: CASSSSGGEAEAFF. CDR3 in DNA: TGTGCCAGCAGCTCGTCGGGTGGGGAGGCTGAAGCTTTCTTT.

The chain has TRBV7-8 and TRBJ1-1; possible D gene TRBD1, 6 bases. The CDR3 spans 13 residues. Trimming removed 4 bases from V and 4 bases from J, with 10 bases in between. Germline V gene lookup returns CDR1 SGHVS and CDR2 FQNEAQ. The CDR3 loop is CASSSGTTTEAFF. CDR3 sequence (DNA): TGTGCCAGCAGCTCAGGGACAACCACTGAAGCTTTCTTT.

V gene TRBV4-2 combines with J gene TRBJ2-1, with D possibly TRBD2 on 6 matching bases. CDR3 size: 16 residues. CDR1 LGHNA and CDR2 YNFKEQ come from the germline V gene. Trimming removed 0 bases at V and 0 bases at J, with 9 bases between. CDR3 bases: TGTGCCAGCAGCCAAGAAGGCGGGAACTCCTACAATGAGCAGTTCTTC. Translation: CASSQEGGNSYNEQFF.

The V gene is TRBV9, the J gene TRBJ2-1; 10 nucleotides match TRBD2. Trimming removed 1 base from V and 4 bases from J; junction bases left unmatched: 2. CDR3 length: 15 amino acids. CDR1 is SGDLS, CDR2 YYNGEE, per germline. CDR3 sequence (DNA): TGTGCCAGCAGCGTAACGACTAGCGGGTACAATGAGCAGTTCTTC. As protein: CASSVTTSGYNEQFF. The variable domain in full, with the rest retrieved from reference TRBV9 and TRBJ2-1, is DSGVTQTPKHLITATGQRVTLRCSPRSGDLSVYWYQQSLDQGLQFLIQYYNGEERAKGNILERFSAQQFPDLHSELNLSSLELGDSALYFCASSVTTSGYNEQFFGPGTRLTVL.

The J gene is TRBJ2-7, the V gene TRBV27; D call uncertain. V was cut by 2 bases and J by 2 bases, with 7 bases left in between. Germline CDR1 is MNHEY and CDR2 is SMNVEV (reference sequence). The CDR3 contains 13 residues. The CDR3 coding sequence is TGTGCCAGCAGTTTAAGTTCGGCCTACGAGCAGTACTTC. This gives the protein CASSLSSAYEQYF.

Of note for this clone: At one boundary the junction diverges from the germline segment, which might be a read error. This chain's CDR3 is CASSLGGAPYQETQYF. The CDR3 DNA reads as TGTGCTAGCAGCTTAGGCGGGGCTCCGTACCAAGAGACCCAGTACTTC. The chain combines TRBV7-7 with TRBJ2-5, with TRBD2 as a possible D gene (6 bases). CDR3 size: 16 residues. Germline loops: CDR1 SSHAT, CDR2 FNYEAQ (reference sequence). The whole variable domain, remainder taken from reference TRBV7-7 and TRBJ2-5, is GAGVSQSPRYKVTKRGQDVTLRCDPISSHATLYWYQQALGQGPEFLTYFNYEAQPDKSGLPSDRFSAERPEGSISTLTIQRTEQRDSAMYRCASSLGGAPYQETQYFGPGTRLLVL.

V gene TRBV6-9 combines with J gene TRBJ1-2, with D tentatively TRBD1 (5 bases). This CDR3 has 16 amino acids. The germline V gene has CDR1 MNHGY and CDR2 SVAAGI. Trimming removed 4 bases at V and 4 bases at J, with 19 bases between. The DNA of the CDR3 is TGTGCCAGCAGTTTTGGCGACAGCACGCAGACCTATGGCTACACCTTC. Amino acid sequence: CASSFGDSTQTYGYTF.

The chain joins TRBV19 to TRBJ2-7; a weak D match, TRBD2 (5 bases). With 7 bases removed from V and 3 bases from J, the gap between germline ends came to 19 bases. Germline values: CDR1 LNHDA, CDR2 SQIVND (reference sequence). The CDR3 has 15 amino acids. CDR3 protein: CASKGGDELGYEQYF. CDR3 in DNA: TGTGCCAGTAAAGGAGGTGATGAGCTGGGCTACGAGCAGTACTTC.